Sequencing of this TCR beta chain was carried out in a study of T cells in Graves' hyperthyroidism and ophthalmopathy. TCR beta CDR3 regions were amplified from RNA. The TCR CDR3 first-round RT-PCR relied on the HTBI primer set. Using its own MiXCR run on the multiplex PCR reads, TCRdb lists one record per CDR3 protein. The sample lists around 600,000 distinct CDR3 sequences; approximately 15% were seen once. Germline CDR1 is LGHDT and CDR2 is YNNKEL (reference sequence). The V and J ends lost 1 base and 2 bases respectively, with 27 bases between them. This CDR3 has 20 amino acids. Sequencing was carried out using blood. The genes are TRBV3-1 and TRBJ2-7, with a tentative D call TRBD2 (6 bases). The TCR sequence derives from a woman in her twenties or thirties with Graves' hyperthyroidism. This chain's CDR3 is CASSQVPFRPPTGLTYEQYF. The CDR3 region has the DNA TGTGCCAGCAGCCAAGTCCCGTTTCGACCCCCTACAGGACTAACCTACGAGCAGTACTTC.